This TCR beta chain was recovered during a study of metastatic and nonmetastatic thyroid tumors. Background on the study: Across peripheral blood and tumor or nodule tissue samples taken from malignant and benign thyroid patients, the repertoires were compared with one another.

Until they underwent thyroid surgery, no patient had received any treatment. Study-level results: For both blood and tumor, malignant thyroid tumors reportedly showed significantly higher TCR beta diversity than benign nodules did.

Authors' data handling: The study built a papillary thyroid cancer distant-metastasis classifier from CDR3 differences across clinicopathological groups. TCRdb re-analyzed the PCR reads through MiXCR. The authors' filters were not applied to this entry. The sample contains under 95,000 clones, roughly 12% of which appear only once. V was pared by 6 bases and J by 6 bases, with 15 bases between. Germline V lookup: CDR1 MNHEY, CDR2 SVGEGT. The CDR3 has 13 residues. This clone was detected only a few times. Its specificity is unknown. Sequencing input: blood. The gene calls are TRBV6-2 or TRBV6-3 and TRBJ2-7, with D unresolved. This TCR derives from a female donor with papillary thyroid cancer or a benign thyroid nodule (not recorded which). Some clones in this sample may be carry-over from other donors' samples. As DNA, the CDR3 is TGTGCCAGCAGGGTGGGGAACTTGGCCGAGCAGTACTTC. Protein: CASRVGNLAEQYF.